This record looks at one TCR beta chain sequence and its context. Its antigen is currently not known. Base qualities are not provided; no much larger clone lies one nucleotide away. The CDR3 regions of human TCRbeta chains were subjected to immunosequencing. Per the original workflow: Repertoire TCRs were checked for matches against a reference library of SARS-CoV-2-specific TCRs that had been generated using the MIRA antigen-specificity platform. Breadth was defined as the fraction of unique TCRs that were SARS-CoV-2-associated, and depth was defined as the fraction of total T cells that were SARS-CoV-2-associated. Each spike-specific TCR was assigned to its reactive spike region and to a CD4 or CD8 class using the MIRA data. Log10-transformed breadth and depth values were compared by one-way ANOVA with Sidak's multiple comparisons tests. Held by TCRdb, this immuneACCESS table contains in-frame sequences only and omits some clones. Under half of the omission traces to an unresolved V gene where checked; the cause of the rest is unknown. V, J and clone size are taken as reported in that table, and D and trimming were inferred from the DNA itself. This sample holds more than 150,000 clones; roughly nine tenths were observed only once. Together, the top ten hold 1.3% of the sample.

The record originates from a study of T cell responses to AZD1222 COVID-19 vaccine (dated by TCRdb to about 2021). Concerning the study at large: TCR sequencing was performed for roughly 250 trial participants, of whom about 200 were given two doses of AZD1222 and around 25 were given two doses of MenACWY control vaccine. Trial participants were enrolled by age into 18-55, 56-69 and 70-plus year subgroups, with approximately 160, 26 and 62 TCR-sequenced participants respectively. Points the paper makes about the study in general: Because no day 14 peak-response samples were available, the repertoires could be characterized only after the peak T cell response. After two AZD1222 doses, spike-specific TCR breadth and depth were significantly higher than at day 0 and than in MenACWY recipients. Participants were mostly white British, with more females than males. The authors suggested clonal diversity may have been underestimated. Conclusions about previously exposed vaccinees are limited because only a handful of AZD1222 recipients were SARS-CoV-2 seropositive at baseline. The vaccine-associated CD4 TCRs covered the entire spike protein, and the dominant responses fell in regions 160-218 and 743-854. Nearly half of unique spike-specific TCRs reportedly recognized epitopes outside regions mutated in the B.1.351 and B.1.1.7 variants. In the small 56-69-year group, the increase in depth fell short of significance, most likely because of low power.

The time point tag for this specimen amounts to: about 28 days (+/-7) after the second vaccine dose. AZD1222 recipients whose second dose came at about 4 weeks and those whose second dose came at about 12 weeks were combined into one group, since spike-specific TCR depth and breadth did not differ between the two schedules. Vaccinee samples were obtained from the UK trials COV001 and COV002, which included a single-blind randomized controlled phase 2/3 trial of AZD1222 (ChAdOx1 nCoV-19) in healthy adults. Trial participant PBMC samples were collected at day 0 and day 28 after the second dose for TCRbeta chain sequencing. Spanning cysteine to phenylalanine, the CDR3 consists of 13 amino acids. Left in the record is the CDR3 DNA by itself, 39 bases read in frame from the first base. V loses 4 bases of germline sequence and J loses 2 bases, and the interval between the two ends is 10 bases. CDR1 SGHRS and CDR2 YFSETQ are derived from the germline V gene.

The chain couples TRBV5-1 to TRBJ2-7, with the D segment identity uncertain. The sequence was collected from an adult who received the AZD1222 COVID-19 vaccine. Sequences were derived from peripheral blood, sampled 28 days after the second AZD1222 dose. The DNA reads TGCGCCAGCAGCCGAGACAATACCTACGAGCAGTACTTC. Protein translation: CASSRDNTYEQYF.